Presented here are 22 T cell receptor delta chains from one specimen sequenced in a study of gamma-delta T cells after stem cell transplantation (dated by TCRdb to about 2016). Libraries were prepared through RT-PCR. TCRdb lists the instrument as Illumina MiSeq. TCRdb reran clone calling on the public reads with CATT; rows sharing one DNA sequence were then combined. The sample records some 5,000 delta-chain clones, 1.5% to 2.5% of which are singletons. The top ten clones comprise about 32% of the sample. Sequencing input: gamma-delta T cells. These receptors were collected from a human donor. It is not recorded whose cells these are; they may come from a transplant donor.

With respect to this clone: Translating this DNA gives a protein that differs at residue 5 from the TCRdb one, which belongs to a much larger clone; a read error is likely, and the protein shown is this translation. V usage is TRDV2 and J usage is TRDJ1, with TRDD3 matching over 10 bases. The CDR3 spans 16 residues. Trimming removed 2 bases from V and 1 base from J; junction bases left unmatched: 6. CDR1 is GEAIGNYY and CDR2 is EKD in the germline V gene. DNA for the CDR3: TGTGCCTGTGACATTTTACTGGGGGATTCCACCGATAAACTCATCTTT. It specifies CACDILLGDSTDKLIF.

This clone was counted between two and nine times. The protein that TCRdb holds for this DNA derives from a much larger clone and differs from the translated DNA at residue 11, which likely indicates a read error; the protein shown here is translated from the DNA. The chain combines TRDV2 with TRDJ1; a weak D match, TRDD3 (5 bases). Germline CDR1 and CDR2: GEAIGNYY and EKD. V was cut by 4 bases and J by 11 bases, with 22 bases left in between. This CDR3 has 14 residues. The CDR3, as DNA: TGTGCCTGTGAACCCTTAACTCCGGGGGTTAACCTCATCTTT. Translated, it gives CACEPLTPGVNLIF.

In this sample, this clone is medium-sized. A far larger clone is one base from this, pointing to a likely read error. The sample has other DNA sequences that encode this CDR3 too. The chain uses TRDV2 and TRDJ1; no definite D call. The CDR3 is 15 amino acids. Germline V gene lookup returns CDR1 GEAIGNYY and CDR2 EKD. The CDR3 DNA sequence: TGTGCCTGTGACACCCTATCCGGTTACACCGATAAGCTCATCTTT. Amino acid sequence: CACDTLSGYTDKLIF.

This clone has just a few counts. Translating this DNA gives a protein that differs at residue 4 from the TCRdb one, which belongs to a much larger clone; a read error is likely, and the protein shown is this translation. The chain uses TRDV2 and TRDJ3; 8 positions agree with TRDD3. The CDR3 extends over 22 amino acids. Germline V gene data show CDR1 as GEAIGNYY and CDR2 as EKD. The CDR3 loop reads CACYTVEYTGGAASWDTRQMFF. The CDR3 bases are TGTGCCTGTTACACGGTTGAATATACTGGGGGTGCCGCGTCCTGGGACACCCGACAGATGTTTTTC.

This rearrangement joins TRDV2 to TRDJ1, with a possible D match to TRDD3 (5 bases). Looked up from germline, CDR1 is GEAIGNYY and CDR2 is EKD. Trimming stripped 0 bases from V and 3 bases from J, with 31 bases between. This CDR3 spans 21 amino acids. CDR3 sequence: CACDTVSTLGGRLLESDKLIF. In nucleotides, the CDR3 is TGTGCCTGTGACACCGTATCCACACTCGGGGGCCGCCTATTGGAATCCGATAAACTCATCTTT.

Comments on this clone: TCRdb's entry gives the protein of a much larger clone, which mismatches this DNA's translation at residue 11, likely from a read error; the protein reported here is translated from the DNA. Other nucleotide sequences from this sample produce the same CDR3. This rearrangement joins TRDV2 to TRDJ1, with 8 bases lining up with TRDD3. Germline loops: CDR1 GEAIGNYY, CDR2 EKD. CDR3 length equals 17 residues. V gave up 3 bases and J gave up 0 bases; unmatched junction bases: 11. The DNA of the CDR3 is TGTGCCTGTGACGGGCTGGGGGACCTTCTTGACACCGATAAACTCATCTTT. This translates into CACDGLGDLLDTDKLIF.

As for this clone: This may stem from a read error, because a much larger clone lies one nucleotide away. The chain has TRDV2 and TRDJ1; unclear D gene. The ends were cut back, 0 bases at V and 0 bases at J, with 10 bases in the middle. Germline CDR1 GEAIGNYY, CDR2 EKD. The CDR3 extends over 15 amino acids. The chain's CDR3 is CACDTAGSNTDKLIF. The CDR3 DNA follows: TGTGCCTGTGACACCGCGGGGTCCAACACCGATAAACTCATCTTT.

In regard to this clone: A far larger clone is just one base off, so this is likely a read error. The same CDR3 arises from other DNA sequences in this sample as well. The chain links TRDV2 to TRDJ3; TRDD3 agrees at 8 bases. CDR1 is GEAIGNYY, CDR2 EKD, per germline. The CDR3 runs 19 residues. The CDR3 sequence is CACDTTGGYSSWDTRQMFF. The CDR3 nucleotides read TGTGCCTGTGACACCACTGGGGGCTATAGCTCCTGGGACACTCGACAGATGTTTTTC.

This clone has only a few counts. The protein TCRdb lists belongs to a much larger clone and differs from this DNA's translation at residue 14, which points to a read error; the protein shown is made from the DNA. The genes are TRDV2 and TRDJ1; 9 positions agree with TRDD3. The CDR3 spans 17 residues. Germline V gene data show CDR1 as GEAIGNYY and CDR2 as EKD. The CDR3 nucleotides read TGTGCCTGTGACACAGTGGGGGATATAAGGTCCACCGATAGACTCATCTTT. It specifies CACDTVGDIRSTDRLIF.

Comments on this clone: This DNA's translation and the protein TCRdb lists, from a much larger clone, do not match at residue 8, likely due to a read error; the protein shown is translated from the DNA. The chain links TRDV2 to TRDJ1; 7 bases align to TRDD3. After removal of 3 bases from V and 0 bases from J, the junction contained 9 bases not matched to a gene. Germline V gene lookup returns CDR1 GEAIGNYY and CDR2 EKD. CDR3 length: 16 residues. CDR3 bases: TGTGCCTGTGACGGGCTGGGGGGCCCTTACACCGATAAACTCATCTTT. Its translation is CACDGLGGPYTDKLIF.

The sample holds a few counts of this clone. The protein TCRdb gives is from a much larger clone and does not agree with this DNA's translation at residue 4, likely a read error; the protein shown here comes from the DNA. This chain uses TRDV2 with TRDJ1; D is unresolved. Germline values: CDR1 GEAIGNYY, CDR2 EKD. Trimming took off 5 bases at V and 7 bases at J, with 25 bases between the two ends. The CDR3 extends over 16 amino acids. CDR3 DNA: TGTGCCTGTGCCCCCGTAGGGGTCCCTGGAAAATCTAAACTCATCTTT. It codes for CACAPVGVPGKSKLIF.

Concerning this clone itself: TCRdb assigns this DNA the protein of a much larger clone, which departs from its translation at residue 7; this likely reflects a read error, and the protein shown comes from translating the DNA. The gene calls are TRDV2 and TRDJ1; maybe TRDD3 (5 bases). This CDR3 contains 15 residues. Trimming took 3 bases from V and 3 from J, leaving 16 bases between them. Germline CDR1 is GEAIGNYY and CDR2 is EKD. The CDR3 DNA is TGTGCCTGTGACCCACTGAGGACTGGACCCGATAAACTCATCTTT. This encodes CACDPLRTGPDKLIF.

This clone was detected a few times. Possible read error: a much larger clone is one base away. This chain connects TRDV2 to TRDJ1; possibly TRDD2 for D (5 bases). Looked up from germline, CDR1 is GEAIGNYY and CDR2 is EKD. The CDR3 runs 16 residues. The germline V and J ends were trimmed by 3 bases and 5 bases, with 21 bases remaining between them. The CDR3 nucleotides read TGTGCCTGTGACGCCTTATCGAGGATCCTAGAGGATAAACTCATCTTT. Its protein product is CACDALSRILEDKLIF.

There are a few counts of this clone. The protein recorded in TCRdb matches a much larger clone and deviates from this DNA's translation at residue 13, suggesting a read error; the protein here is obtained by translating the DNA. The CDR3, as DNA: TGTGCCTGTGACACCGTGGCTATACTGGGGGATACTAGGCCCGATAAACTCATCTTT. Translation gives CACDTVAILGDTRPDKLIF. This chain connects TRDV2 to TRDJ1; 12 nucleotides align to TRDD3. The trim removed 0 bases at V and 3 bases at J, leaving 13 bases unmatched. CDR3 size: 19 residues. Germline V gene sequence: CDR1 GEAIGNYY, CDR2 EKD.

To note about this clone: TCRdb shows a much larger clone's protein in place of this DNA's translation, and the two differ at residue 10, likely through a read error; the protein shown is translated from the DNA. The rearrangement joins TRDV2 to TRDJ3; TRDD3 matches at 8 bases. The V and J ends lost 0 bases and 1 base, in that order; junction bases with no gene match: 7. There are 19 residues in the CDR3. Germline loops: CDR1 GEAIGNYY, CDR2 EKD. In nucleotides, the CDR3 is TGTGCCTGTGACACCACTGGGGGCTATAGATCCTGGGACACCCGACAGATGTTTTTC. Translating gives CACDTTGGYRSWDTRQMFF.

This clone has just a few counts. TCRdb's entry gives the protein of a much larger clone, which mismatches this DNA's translation at residue 9, likely from a read error; the protein reported here is translated from the DNA. The CDR3 DNA is TGTGCCTGTGACACCGTTGTACTGAGGGATAATGACCATAAACTCATCTTT. It translates to CACDTVVLRDNDHKLIF. The chain has TRDV2 and TRDJ1; weak D call: TRDD3 (6 bases). The CDR3 sequence is 17 residues long. The V gene lost 0 bases and the J gene lost 6 bases, with 22 bases spanning the gap. The V gene's germline CDR1 is GEAIGNYY and CDR2 EKD.

By share of the sample, this clone is large. This sample also contains other DNA sequences that code for the same CDR3. The CDR3 is CACDSTGGYSWDTRQMFF. The CDR3 region has the DNA TGTGCCTGTGACAGTACTGGGGGATACTCCTGGGACACCCGACAGATGTTTTTC. V usage is TRDV2 and J usage is TRDJ3; TRDD3 matches at 11 bases. CDR1 and CDR2 from the germline V gene are GEAIGNYY and EKD. The CDR3 length is 18 residues. V lost 2 bases, J lost 0 bases, and 2 bases stayed unmatched.

Regarding this clone: The sample carries other DNA sequences with the same CDR3. The genes are TRDV2 and TRDJ2; D is perhaps TRDD3 (6 bases). This CDR3 is built from 15 residues. The V end was cut by 2 bases, the J end by 4 bases, with 13 bases between. CDR1 is GEAIGNYY, CDR2 EKD, per germline. CDR3 sequence: CACDILGAGTAQLFF. CDR3 nucleotide sequence: TGTGCCTGTGACATACTGGGAGCCGGGACAGCACAACTCTTCTTT.

As for this clone: A far more abundant clone sits one base away, making this likely a read error. The V gene is TRDV2, the J gene TRDJ1; 13 bases fit TRDD3. The CDR3 consists of 18 residues. V shed 3 bases, J shed 8 bases, and the junction held 17 bases outside the gene matches. Germline CDR1 GEAIGNYY, CDR2 EKD. CDR3 residues: CACDALLGDTPAGKKLIF. The CDR3 region has the DNA TGTGCCTGTGACGCCTTACTGGGGGATACGCCAGCCGGAAAAAAACTCATCTTT.

The rearrangement uses TRDV2 and TRDJ1, with 9 bases fitting TRDD3. Germline CDR1 reads GEAIGNYY; CDR2 reads EKD. V lost 1 base to trimming and J lost 1 base; unmatched junction nucleotides: 3. The CDR3 has 15 amino acids. DNA for the CDR3: TGTGCCTGTGACACGACTGGGGGACCCACCGATAAACTCATCTTT. It encodes CACDTTGGPTDKLIF.

This clone has more than one count but fewer than ten. Translating this DNA gives a protein that differs at residue 12 from the TCRdb one, which belongs to a much larger clone; a read error is likely, and the protein shown is this translation. The chain employs TRDV2 and TRDJ1, with a tentative D call TRDD3 (5 bases). Germline V lookup: CDR1 GEAIGNYY, CDR2 EKD. The CDR3 contains 15 residues. The CDR3 loop is CACDTVGTYTDELIF. As DNA, the CDR3 is TGTGCCTGTGACACAGTGGGGACGTACACCGATGAACTTATCTTT.

This clone was picked up a small number of times. TCRdb attributes to this sequence the protein of a much larger clone, which differs from the DNA translation at residue 12; a read error is likely, and the protein displayed is translated from the DNA. J is TRDJ3 and V is TRDV2; 13 nucleotides agree with TRDD3. Germline CDR1 and CDR2: GEAIGNYY and EKD. The V segment lost 3 bases and the J segment 0 bases; nucleotides outside the gene matches: 16. The CDR3 is 23 residues long. The CDR3 DNA is TGTGCCTGTGACGCCATACTGGGGGATACGCGGAGAAGAAGCTCCTGGGACACCCGACAGATGTTTTTC. It yields the protein CACDAILGDTRRRSSWDTRQMFF.